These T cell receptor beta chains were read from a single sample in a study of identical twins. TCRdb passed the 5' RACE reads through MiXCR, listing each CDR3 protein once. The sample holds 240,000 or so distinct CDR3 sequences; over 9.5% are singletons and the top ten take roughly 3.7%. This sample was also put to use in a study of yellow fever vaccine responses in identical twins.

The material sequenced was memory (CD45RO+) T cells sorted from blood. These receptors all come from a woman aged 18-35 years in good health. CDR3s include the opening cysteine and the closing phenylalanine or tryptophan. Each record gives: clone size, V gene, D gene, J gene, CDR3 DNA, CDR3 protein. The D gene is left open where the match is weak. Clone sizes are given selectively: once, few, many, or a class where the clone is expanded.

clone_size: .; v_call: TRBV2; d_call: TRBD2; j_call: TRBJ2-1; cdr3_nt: TGTGCCATCAGAAAGAGACTAGCGGGGGCCCTACGGTACAATGAGCAGTTCTTC; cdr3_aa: CAIRKRLAGALRYNEQFF
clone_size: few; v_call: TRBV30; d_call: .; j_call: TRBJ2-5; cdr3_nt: TGTGCCTGGAGTGTAAAAGGGGCCAGGGCCACGGCCCAGTACTTC; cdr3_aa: CAWSVKGARATAQYF
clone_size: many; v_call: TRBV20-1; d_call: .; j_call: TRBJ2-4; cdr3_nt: TGCAGTGCTAGGGCAGAGACCAAAAACATTCAGTACTTC; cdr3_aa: CSARAETKNIQYF
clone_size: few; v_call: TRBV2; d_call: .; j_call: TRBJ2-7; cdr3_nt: TGTGCCAGCAGCCCTCTGGACAGTTTAACCTACGAGCAGTACTTC; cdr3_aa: CASSPLDSLTYEQYF
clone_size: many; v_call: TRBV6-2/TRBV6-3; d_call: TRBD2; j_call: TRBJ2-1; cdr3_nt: TGTGCCAGCAGACTAGCGGGAGGGTTTCGAAATGAGCAGTTCTTC; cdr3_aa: CASRLAGGFRNEQFF
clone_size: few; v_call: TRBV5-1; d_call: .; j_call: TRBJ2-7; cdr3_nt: TGCGCCAGCAGCTTGAGGCTAGCGCAGGAGCAGTACTTC; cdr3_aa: CASSLRLAQEQYF
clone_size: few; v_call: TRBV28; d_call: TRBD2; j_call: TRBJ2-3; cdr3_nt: TGTGCCAGCAGTTTTATCGGTGTACTAGCGTACACAGATACGCAGTATTTT; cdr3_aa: CASSFIGVLAYTDTQYF
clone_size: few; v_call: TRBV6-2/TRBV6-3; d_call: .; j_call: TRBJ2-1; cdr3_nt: TGTGCCAGCAGTTATTCAGACGGATACAATGAGCAGTTCTTC; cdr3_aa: CASSYSDGYNEQFF
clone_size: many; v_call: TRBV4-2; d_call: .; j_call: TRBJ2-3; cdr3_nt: TGTGCCAGCAGCCAAAGAGTGGGGTACGGAGATACGCAGTATTTT; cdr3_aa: CASSQRVGYGDTQYF
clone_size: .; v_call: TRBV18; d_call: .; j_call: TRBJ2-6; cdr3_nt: TGTGCCAGCTCACCACGACTGGGGGGCAAAGGGGCCAACGTCCTGACTTTC; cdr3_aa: CASSPRLGGKGANVLTF
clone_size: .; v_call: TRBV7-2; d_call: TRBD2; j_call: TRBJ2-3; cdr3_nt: TGTGCCAGCAGCTTAGGTCTAGCGGGAGGGGAAGATACGCAGTATTTT; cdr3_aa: CASSLGLAGGEDTQYF
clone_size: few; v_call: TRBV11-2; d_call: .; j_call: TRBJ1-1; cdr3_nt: TGTGCCAGCAGCTTAGAACAGGGTTGGGGCACTGAAGCTTTCTTT; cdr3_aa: CASSLEQGWGTEAFF
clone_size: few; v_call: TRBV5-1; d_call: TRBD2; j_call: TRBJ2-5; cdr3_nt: TGCGCCAGCAGCTCGGGGGACTATAAGGAGACCCAGTACTTC; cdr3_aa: CASSSGDYKETQYF
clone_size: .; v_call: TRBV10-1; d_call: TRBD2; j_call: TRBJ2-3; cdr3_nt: TGCGCCAGCAGGCTCGGTAGCGGGAGCTCAGATACGCAGTATTTT; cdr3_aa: CASRLGSGSSDTQYF
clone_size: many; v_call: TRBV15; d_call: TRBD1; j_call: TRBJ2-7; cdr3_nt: TGTGCCACCAGCCGCGGCGGACAGGGGAGTTACGAGCAGTACTTC; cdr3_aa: CATSRGGQGSYEQYF
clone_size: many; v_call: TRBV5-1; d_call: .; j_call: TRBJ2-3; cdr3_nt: TGCGCCAGCAGCTACAATGAAGATACGCAGTATTTT; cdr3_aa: CASSYNEDTQYF
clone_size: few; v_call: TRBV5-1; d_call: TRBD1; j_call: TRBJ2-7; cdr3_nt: TGCGCCAGCGGCGTTCGACAGGGCTCCTACGAGCAGTACTTC; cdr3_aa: CASGVRQGSYEQYF
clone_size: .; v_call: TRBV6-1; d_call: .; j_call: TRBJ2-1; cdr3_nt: TGTGCCAGCTCACAGGGAGACTCCTACAATGAGCAGTTCTTC; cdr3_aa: CASSQGDSYNEQFF
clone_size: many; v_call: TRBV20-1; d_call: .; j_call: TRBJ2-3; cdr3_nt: TGCAGTGGGACGGATGACACAGATACGCAGTATTTT; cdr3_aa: CSGTDDTDTQYF
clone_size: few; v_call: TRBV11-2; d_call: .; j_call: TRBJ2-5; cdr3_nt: TGTGCCAGCAGCATTGGGACATTTCGAGGAGAGACCCAGTACTTC; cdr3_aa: CASSIGTFRGETQYF
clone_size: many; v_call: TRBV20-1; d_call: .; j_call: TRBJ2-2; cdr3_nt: TGCAGTGCTCTTAATCGACTGAACCGGGAGCTGTTTTTT; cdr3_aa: CSALNRLNRELFF
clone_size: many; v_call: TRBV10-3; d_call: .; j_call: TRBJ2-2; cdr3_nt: TGTGCCACCGGGGGAGTAGGCACCGGGGAGCTGTTTTTT; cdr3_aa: CATGGVGTGELFF
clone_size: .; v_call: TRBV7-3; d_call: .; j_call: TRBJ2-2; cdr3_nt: TGTGCCAGCAGCTTCTACTCCGGGGAGCTGTTTTTT; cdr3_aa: CASSFYSGELFF
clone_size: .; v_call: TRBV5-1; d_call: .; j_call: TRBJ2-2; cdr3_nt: TGCGCCAGCAGCTCCGGGGGCTATCCCGGGGAGCTGTTTTTT; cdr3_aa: CASSSGGYPGELFF
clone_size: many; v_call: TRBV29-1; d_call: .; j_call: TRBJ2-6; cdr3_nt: TGCAGCGTTGGAATGGCAGCTGGGGCCAACGTCCTGACTTTC; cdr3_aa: CSVGMAAGANVLTF
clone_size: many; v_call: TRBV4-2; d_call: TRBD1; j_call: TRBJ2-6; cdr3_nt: TGTGCCAGCAGCCAGACAGGGGCCGGGGCCAACGTCCTGACTTTC; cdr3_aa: CASSQTGAGANVLTF
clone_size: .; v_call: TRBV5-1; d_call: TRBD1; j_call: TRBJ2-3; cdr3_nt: TGCGCCAGCAGCAGAGGGACAGGCGGGGATACGCAGTATTTT; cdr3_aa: CASSRGTGGDTQYF
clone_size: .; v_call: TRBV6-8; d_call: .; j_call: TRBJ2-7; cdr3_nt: TGTGCCAGCAGAGGACAAGCCTACGAGCAGTACTTC; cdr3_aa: CASRGQAYEQYF
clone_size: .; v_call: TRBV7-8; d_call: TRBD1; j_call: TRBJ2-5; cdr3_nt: TGTGCCAGCAGCTTACCGACCACAGGGGGCGCGGAGACCCAGTACTTC; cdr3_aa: CASSLPTTGGAETQYF
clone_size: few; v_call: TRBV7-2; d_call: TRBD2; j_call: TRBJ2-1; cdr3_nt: TGTGCCAGCAGCTCCCGACTAGCGGAAAACTCCTACAATGAGCAGTTCTTC; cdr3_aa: CASSSRLAENSYNEQFF
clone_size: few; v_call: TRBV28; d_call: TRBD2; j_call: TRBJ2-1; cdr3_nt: TGTGCCAGCAGAGCCAGCGGGAGGGCACTTTCCTACAATGAGCAGTTCTTC; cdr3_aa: CASRASGRALSYNEQFF
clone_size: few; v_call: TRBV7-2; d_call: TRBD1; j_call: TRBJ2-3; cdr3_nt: TGTGCCAGCAGCTGGACAGGGAAGTCCACAGATACGCAGTATTTT; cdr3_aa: CASSWTGKSTDTQYF
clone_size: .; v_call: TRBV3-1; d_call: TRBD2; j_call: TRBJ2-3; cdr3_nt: TGTGCCAGCAGCCCCAGGGCGGGACTAGCTCCAGATACGCAGTATTTT; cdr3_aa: CASSPRAGLAPDTQYF
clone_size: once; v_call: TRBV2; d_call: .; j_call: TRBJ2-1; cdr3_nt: TGTGCCAGCAGTGCGGGAGCCCCCAATGAGCAGTTCTTC; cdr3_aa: CASSAGAPNEQFF
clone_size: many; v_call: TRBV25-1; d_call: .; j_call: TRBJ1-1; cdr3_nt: TGTGCCAGCAGTGAAGGTACGAAAGCTTTCTTT; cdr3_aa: CASSEGTKAFF
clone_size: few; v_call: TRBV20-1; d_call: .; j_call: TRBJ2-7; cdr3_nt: TGCAGTGCTAGAGGGGCTAGCAGCTACGAGCAGTACTTC; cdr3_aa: CSARGASSYEQYF
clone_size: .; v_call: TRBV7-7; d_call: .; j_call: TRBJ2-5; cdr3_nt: TGTGCACTGGGGGCAATCTCGGAGACCCAGTACTTC; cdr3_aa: CALGAISETQYF
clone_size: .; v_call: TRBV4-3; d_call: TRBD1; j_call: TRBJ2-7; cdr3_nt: TGCGCCAGCAGCCATCGGACAGGGCCCTACGAGCAGTACTTC; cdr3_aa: CASSHRTGPYEQYF
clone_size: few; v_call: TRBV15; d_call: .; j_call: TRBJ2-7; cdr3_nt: TGTGCCACCAGCAAAACAGGGTCAGGCTCCTACGAGCAGTACTTC; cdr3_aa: CATSKTGSGSYEQYF
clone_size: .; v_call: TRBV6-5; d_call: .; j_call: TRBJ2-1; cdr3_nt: TGTGCCAGCAGTTACTCGATTGTTGGCAGACACAATGAGCAGTTCTTC; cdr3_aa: CASSYSIVGRHNEQFF
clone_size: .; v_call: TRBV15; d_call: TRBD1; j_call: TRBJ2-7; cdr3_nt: TGTGCCACCAGCAGAGATGTTGGGACAGGGGCCTACGAGCAGTACTTC; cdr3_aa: CATSRDVGTGAYEQYF
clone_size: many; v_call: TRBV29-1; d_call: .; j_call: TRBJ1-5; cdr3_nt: TGCAGCGTCGGGGACGACGGGCTCAATCAGCCCCAGCATTTT; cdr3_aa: CSVGDDGLNQPQHF
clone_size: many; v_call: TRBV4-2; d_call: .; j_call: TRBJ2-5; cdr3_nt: TGTGCCAGCAGCCAATCCACTTTCGCGGGACGCTACATGGAGACCCAGTACTTC; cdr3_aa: CASSQSTFAGRYMETQYF
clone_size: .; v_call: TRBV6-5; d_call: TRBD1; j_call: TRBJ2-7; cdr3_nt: TGTGCCAGCAGTTACTCCCAGGCAGGGGGCTCCGAGCAGTACTTC; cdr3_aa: CASSYSQAGGSEQYF
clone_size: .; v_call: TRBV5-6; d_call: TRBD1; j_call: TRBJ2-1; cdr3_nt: TGTGCCAGCTATTTCCTAGGGACAGGGGATGCTGAGCAGTTCTTC; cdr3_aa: CASYFLGTGDAEQFF
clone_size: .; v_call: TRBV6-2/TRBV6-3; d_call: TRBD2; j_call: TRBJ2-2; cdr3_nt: TGTGCCAGCAACCGGGCGGGAGAGACCGGGGAGCTGTTTTTT; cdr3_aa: CASNRAGETGELFF
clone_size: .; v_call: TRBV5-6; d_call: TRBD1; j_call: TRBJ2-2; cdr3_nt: TGTGCCAGCAGTTACCGGGACAGGGAGGCCGGGGAGCTGTTTTTT; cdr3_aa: CASSYRDREAGELFF
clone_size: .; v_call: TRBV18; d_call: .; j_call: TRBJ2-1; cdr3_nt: TGTGCCAGCTCACCACCGGCCGGGGACTTTACAATGAAGGAGCAGTTCTTC; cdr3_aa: CASSPPAGDFTMKEQFF
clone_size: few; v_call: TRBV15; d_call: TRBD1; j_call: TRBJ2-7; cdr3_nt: TGTGCCACCAGCAGGGGAGGGACAGGGGGCTCCACGCGAGAGCAGTACTTC; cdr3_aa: CATSRGGTGGSTREQYF
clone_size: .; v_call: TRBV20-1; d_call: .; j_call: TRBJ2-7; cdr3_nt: TGCAGTGCTAGATTAGGGGCCGAGCAGTACTTC; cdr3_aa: CSARLGAEQYF
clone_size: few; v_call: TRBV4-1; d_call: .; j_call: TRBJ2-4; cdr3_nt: TGCGCCAGCAGCCAAGACAGCCAGGCGGTAGCCAAAAACATTCAGTACTTC; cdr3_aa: CASSQDSQAVAKNIQYF
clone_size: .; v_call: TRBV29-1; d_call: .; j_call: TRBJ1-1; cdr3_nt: TGCAGCGTCACCGGGGGTGTGAACACTGAAGCTTTCTTT; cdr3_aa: CSVTGGVNTEAFF
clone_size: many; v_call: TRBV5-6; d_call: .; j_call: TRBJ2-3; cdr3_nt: TGTGCCAGCAGCTTGAAGGGTCCAGATACGCAGTATTTT; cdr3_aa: CASSLKGPDTQYF
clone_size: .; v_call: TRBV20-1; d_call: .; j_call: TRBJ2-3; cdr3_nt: TGCAGTGCTAGAGATCGGTCACATACGCAGTATTTT; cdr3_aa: CSARDRSHTQYF
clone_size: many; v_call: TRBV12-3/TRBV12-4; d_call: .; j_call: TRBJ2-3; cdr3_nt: TGTGCCAGCAGTTTCGGGGGCCCCGGCACAGATACGCAGTATTTT; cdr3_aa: CASSFGGPGTDTQYF
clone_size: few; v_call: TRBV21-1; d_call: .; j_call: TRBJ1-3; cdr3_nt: TGTGCCAGCAACCCCGACACCATATATTTT; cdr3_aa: CASNPDTIYF
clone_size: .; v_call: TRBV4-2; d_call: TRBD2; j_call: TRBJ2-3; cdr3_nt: TGTGCCAGCAGCAGGGCCAGCGGGGGCGATACGCAGTATTTT; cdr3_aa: CASSRASGGDTQYF
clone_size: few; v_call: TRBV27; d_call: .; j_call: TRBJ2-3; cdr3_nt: TGTGCCAGCAGTTTATCCTATGGCAGAAGCACAGATACGCAGTATTTT; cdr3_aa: CASSLSYGRSTDTQYF